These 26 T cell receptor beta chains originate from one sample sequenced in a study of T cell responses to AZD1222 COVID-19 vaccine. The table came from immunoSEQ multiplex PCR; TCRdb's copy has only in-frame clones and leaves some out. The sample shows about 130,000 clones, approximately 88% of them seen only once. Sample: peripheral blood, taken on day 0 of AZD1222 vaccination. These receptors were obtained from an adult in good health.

The CDR3 loop is CASSYSGGNYEQYF. In nucleotides, the CDR3 is TGTGCCAGCAGTTACTCGGGGGGGAACTACGAGCAGTACTTC. The genes are TRBV6-5 and TRBJ2-7; 7 bases map to TRBD2. This CDR3 is built from 14 residues. The germline CDR1 and CDR2 sequences are MNHEY and SVGAGI. V trimming: 0 bases; J trimming: 3 bases; junction bases outside the gene matches: 2.

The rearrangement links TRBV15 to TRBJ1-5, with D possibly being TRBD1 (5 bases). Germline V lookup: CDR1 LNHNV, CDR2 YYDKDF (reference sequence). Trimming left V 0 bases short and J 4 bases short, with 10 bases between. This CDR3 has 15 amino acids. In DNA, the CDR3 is TGTGCCACCAGCAGAGATCCAGGGAAGAATCAGCCCCAGCATTTT. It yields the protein CATSRDPGKNQPQHF.

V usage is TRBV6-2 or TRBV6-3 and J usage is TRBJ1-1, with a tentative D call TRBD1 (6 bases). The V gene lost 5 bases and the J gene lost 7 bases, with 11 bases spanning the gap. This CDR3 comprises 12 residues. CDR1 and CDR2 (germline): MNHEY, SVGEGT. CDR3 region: CASSKKQGEAFF. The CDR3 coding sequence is TGTGCCAGCAGTAAAAAACAGGGTGAAGCTTTCTTT.

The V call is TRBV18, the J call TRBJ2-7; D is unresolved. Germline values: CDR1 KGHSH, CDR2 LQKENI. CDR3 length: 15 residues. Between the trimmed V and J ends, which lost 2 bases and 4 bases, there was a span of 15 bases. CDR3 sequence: CASSPGELDNYEQYF. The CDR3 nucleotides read TGTGCCAGCTCACCAGGTGAACTTGACAATTACGAGCAGTACTTC.

The CDR3, as DNA: TGCGCCAGCAGCTTACAGCTTTTCTCTGGGGCCAACGTCCTGACTTTC. It translates to CASSLQLFSGANVLTF. The rearrangement uses TRBV5-1 and TRBJ2-6; D gene unclear. V was trimmed by 2 bases and J by 0 bases, leaving 9 bases between them. Germline V gene sequence: CDR1 SGHRS, CDR2 YFSETQ. The CDR3 runs 16 residues.

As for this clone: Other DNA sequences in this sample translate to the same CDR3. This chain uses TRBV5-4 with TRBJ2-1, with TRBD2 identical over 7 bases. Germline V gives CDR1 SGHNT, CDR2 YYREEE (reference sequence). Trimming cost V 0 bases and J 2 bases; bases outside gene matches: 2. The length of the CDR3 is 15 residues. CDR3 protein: CASSLGGGTYNEQFF. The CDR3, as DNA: TGTGCCAGCAGCTTGGGCGGGGGAACCTACAATGAGCAGTTCTTC.

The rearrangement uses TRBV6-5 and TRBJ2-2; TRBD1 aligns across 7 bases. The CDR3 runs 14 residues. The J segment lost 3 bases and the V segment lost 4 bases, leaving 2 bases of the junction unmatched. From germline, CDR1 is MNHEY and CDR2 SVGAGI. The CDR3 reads CASSLTGYTGELFF. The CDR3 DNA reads TGTGCCAGCAGTTTGACAGGGTACACCGGGGAGCTGTTTTTT.

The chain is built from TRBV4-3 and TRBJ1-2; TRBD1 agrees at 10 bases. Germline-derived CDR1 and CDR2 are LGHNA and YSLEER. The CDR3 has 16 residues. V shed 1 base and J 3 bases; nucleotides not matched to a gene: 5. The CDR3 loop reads CASSQASTGGHYGYTF. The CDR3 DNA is TGCGCCAGCAGCCAAGCCTCGACAGGGGGCCACTATGGCTACACCTTC.

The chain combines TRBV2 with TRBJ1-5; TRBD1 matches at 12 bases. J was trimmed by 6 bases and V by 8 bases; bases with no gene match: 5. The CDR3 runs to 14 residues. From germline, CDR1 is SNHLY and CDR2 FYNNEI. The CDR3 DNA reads TGTGCCAGCTGTAGGGACAGGGGGCTTCAGCCCCAGCATTTT. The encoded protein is CASCRDRGLQPQHF.

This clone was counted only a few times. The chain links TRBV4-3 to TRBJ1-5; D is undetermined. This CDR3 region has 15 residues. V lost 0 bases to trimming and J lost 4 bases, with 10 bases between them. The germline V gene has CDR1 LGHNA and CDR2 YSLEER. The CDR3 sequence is CASSQERVGNQPQHF. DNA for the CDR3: TGCGCCAGCAGCCAAGAAAGGGTCGGGAATCAGCCCCAGCATTTT.

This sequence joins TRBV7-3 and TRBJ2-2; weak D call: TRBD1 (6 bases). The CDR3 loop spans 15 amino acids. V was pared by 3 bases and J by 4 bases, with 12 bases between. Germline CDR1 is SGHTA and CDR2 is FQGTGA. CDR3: CASSFIQGTTGELFF. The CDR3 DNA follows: TGTGCCAGCAGCTTCATACAGGGAACCACCGGGGAGCTGTTTTTT.

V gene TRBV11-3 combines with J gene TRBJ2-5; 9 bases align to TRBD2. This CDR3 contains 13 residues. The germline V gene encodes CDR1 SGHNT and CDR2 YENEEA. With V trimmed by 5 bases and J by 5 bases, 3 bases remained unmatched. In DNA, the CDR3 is TGTGCCAGCAGCCAGAGCGGGAGGGAGACCCAGTACTTC. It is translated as CASSQSGRETQYF.

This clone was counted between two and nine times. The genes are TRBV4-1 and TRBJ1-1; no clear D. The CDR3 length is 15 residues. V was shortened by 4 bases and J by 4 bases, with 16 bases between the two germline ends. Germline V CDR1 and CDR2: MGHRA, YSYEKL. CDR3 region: CASSPPSARGTEAFF. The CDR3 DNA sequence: TGCGCCAGCAGCCCCCCGTCAGCACGGGGCACTGAAGCTTTCTTT.

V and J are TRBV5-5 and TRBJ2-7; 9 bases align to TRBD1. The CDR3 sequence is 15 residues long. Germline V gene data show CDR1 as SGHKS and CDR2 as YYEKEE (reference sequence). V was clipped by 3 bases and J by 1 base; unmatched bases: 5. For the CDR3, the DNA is TGTGCCAGCAGCTCAACAGGGGGCAAATCCTACGAGCAGTACTTC. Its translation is CASSSTGGKSYEQYF.

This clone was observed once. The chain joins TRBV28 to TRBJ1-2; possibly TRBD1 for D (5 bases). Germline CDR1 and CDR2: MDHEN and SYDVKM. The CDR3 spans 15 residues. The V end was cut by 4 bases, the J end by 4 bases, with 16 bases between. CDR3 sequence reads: CASSSPGLQIYGYTF. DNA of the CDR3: TGTGCCAGCAGTTCCCCGGGACTACAAATCTATGGCTACACCTTC.

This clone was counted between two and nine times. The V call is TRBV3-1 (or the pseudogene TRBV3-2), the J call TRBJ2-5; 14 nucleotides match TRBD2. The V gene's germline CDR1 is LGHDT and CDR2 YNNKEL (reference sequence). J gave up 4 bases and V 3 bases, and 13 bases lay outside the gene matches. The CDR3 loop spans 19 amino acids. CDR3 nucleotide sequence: TGTGCCAGCAGCCAGACTAGCGGGGGGGCTCGATCCCTAGTAGAGACCCAGTACTTC. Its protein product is CASSQTSGGARSLVETQYF.

The CDR3: CASSPRQGLTYGYTF. CDR3 bases: TGTGCCAGCAGCCCCAGACAGGGCCTCACCTATGGCTACACCTTC. This rearrangement joins TRBV4-2 to TRBJ1-2; 7 nucleotides agree with TRBD1. Trimming at V came to 4 bases and at J to 4 bases, leaving 9 bases not matched to a gene. The CDR3 is made up of 15 amino acids. Germline V gives CDR1 LGHNA, CDR2 YNFKEQ.

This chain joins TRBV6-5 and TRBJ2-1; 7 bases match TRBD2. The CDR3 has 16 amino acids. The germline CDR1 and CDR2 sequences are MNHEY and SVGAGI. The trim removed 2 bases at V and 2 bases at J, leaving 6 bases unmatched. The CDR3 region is CASSYTSGTTYNEQFF. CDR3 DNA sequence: TGTGCCAGCAGTTACACAAGCGGGACCACCTACAATGAGCAGTTCTTC.

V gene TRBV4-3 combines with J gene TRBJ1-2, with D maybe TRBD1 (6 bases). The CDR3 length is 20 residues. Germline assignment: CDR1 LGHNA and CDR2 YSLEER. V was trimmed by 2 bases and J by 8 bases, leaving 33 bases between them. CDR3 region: CASSQQTPGHSTRASKGYTF. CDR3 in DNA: TGCGCCAGCAGCCAACAAACCCCGGGACACTCCACCCGGGCTTCCAAGGGCTACACCTTC.

The CDR3 loop reads CASSLVYGDYNEQFF. DNA of the CDR3: TGTGCCAGCAGCTTAGTATATGGTGACTACAATGAGCAGTTCTTC. The V call is TRBV7-8, the J call TRBJ2-1; D ambiguous. Trimming pared 1 base from V and 3 bases from J, leaving 10 bases between. Germline values: CDR1 SGHVS, CDR2 FQNEAQ. This CDR3 region has 15 residues.

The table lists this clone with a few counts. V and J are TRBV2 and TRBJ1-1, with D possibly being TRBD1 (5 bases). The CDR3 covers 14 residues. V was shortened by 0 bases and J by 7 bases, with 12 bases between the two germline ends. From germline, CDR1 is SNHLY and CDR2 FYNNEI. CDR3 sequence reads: CASSEAGGRGEAFF. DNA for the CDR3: TGTGCCAGCAGTGAAGCCGGGGGGAGGGGTGAAGCTTTCTTT.

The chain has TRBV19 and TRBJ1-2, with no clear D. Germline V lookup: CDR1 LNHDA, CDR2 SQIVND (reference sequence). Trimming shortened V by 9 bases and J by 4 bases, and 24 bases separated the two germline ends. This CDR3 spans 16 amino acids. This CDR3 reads CASKPTTDTSGYGYTF. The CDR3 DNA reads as TGTGCCAGCAAACCGACGACGGATACCTCGGGCTATGGCTACACCTTC.

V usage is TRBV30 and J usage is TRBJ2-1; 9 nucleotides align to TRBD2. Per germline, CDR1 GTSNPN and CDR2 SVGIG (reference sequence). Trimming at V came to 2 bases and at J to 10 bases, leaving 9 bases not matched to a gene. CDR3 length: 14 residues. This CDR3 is CAWSQSGGLREQFF. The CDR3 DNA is TGTGCCTGGAGTCAAAGCGGGGGGCTCAGGGAGCAGTTCTTC.

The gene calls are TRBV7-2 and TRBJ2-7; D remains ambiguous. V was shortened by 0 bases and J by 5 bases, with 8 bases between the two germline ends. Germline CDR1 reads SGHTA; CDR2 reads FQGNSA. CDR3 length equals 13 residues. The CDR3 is CASSLAESHEQYF. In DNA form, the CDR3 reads TGTGCCAGCAGCTTAGCAGAGAGTCACGAGCAGTACTTC.

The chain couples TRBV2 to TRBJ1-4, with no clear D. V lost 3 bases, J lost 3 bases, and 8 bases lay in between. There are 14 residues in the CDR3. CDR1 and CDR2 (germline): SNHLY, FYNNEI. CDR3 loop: CASSDLVSNEKLFF. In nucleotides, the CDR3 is TGTGCCAGCAGTGACCTGGTCTCTAATGAAAAACTGTTTTTT.

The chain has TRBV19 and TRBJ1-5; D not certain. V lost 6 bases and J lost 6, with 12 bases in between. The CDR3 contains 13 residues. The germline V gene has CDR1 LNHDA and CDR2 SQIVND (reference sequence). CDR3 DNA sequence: TGTGCCAGTAGAGAGGGTGTGGGTCAGCCCCAGCATTTT. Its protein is CASREGVGQPQHF.